This TCR beta chain emerged from a study of neoadjuvant nivolumab and ipilimumab in lung cancer. V lost 6 bases to trimming and J lost 3 bases, with 20 bases between them. CDR1 and CDR2 from the germline V gene are SNHLY and FYNNEI. The CDR3 covers 16 residues. Sequencing was performed with immunoSEQ multiplex PCR; in TCRdb, only in-frame clones are kept and a portion is missing. The table records about 4,300 clones, roughly 73% of them present only once. The source is an adult with non-small cell lung cancer. This chain uses TRBV2 with TRBJ1-1, with a weak D call TRBD1 (5 bases). The input for sequencing was adjacent normal lung tissue, taken after neoadjuvant nivolumab, alone or with ipilimumab, at or shortly before surgery. CDR3 nucleotide sequence: TGTGCCAGCAGGCGATCCCAGGGAAGGGTCGACACTGAAGCTTTCTTT. This encodes CASRRSQGRVDTEAFF.